This is a list of T cell receptor beta chains from one sample in a study of blood T cell repertoires in COVID-19. Clones were sequenced by immunoSEQ multiplex PCR, and TCRdb holds only the in-frame ones, with some missing. Among over 25,000 clones, around 79% were seen once, and the ten largest hold more than 12%. The sample taken for sequencing was peripheral blood. The receptors were gathered from an older man with active or convalescent COVID-19. Both conserved end residues are part of each CDR3. The D gene is left open where the match is weak. Clone size is given for some rows only: seen once, a few or many times, or a class if the clone is expanded.

v_gene,j_gene,abundance,d_gene,CDR3nt,CDR3aa
TRBV15,TRBJ2-3,.,TRBD2,TGTGCCACCAGCAGCCCAGCGGGGACAGATACGCAGTATTTT,CATSSPAGTDTQYF
TRBV7-9,TRBJ2-2,.,.,TGTGCCAGCAGTTTCAAGGCGGGAACCGGGGAGCTGTTTTTT,CASSFKAGTGELFF
TRBV29-1,TRBJ2-5,.,TRBD1,TGCAGCGTGGGACAGTTCCAAGAGACCCAGTACTTC,CSVGQFQETQYF
TRBV11-2,TRBJ2-1,.,.,TGTGCCAGCAGCTCGCGGAGCAATGAGCAGTTCTTC,CASSSRSNEQFF
TRBV13,TRBJ1-4,.,.,TGTGCCAGCCGCCAGGGAAGGAATAATGAAAAACTGTTTTTT,CASRQGRNNEKLFF
TRBV6-2/TRBV6-3,TRBJ2-2,.,TRBD2,TGTGCCAGCAGTCGTAGCGGGAGGGCCGGGGAGCTGTTTTTT,CASSRSGRAGELFF
TRBV4-1,TRBJ2-4,.,.,TGCGCCAGCAGCCAAGGGCAAAAAAACATTCAGTACTTC,CASSQGQKNIQYF
TRBV29-1,TRBJ2-3,once,.,TGCAGCGTTGAAGTCAGGGCGGCTACGCAGTATTTT,CSVEVRAATQYF
TRBV4-3,TRBJ1-1,once,.,TGCGCCAGCAGCCAAGATTCCGGGATTGAAGCTTTCTTT,CASSQDSGIEAFF
TRBV7-9,TRBJ2-7,once,.,TGTGCCAGCAGCTTTCCAGTCTACGAGCAGTACTTC,CASSFPVYEQYF
TRBV14,TRBJ2-7,.,TRBD1,TGTGCCAGCAGCCGGAACAGGGGGCCCCAGGACGAGCAGTACTTC,CASSRNRGPQDEQYF
TRBV6-6,TRBJ1-1,.,.,TGTGCCAGTTTCGGCCGGGAGATGAACACTGAAGCTTTCTTT,CASFGREMNTEAFF
TRBV28,TRBJ1-2,.,TRBD1,TGTGCCAGCACCCTAAGGGGGGGACAGGCCGGTGGAAACACCTTC,CASTLRGGQAGGNTF
TRBV3-1/TRBV3-2,TRBJ2-5,.,.,TGTGCCAGCAGCCAAGCCCCGCCCCCCGGGACCCAGTACTTC,CASSQAPPPGTQYF
TRBV5-4,TRBJ2-3,once,.,TGTGCCAGCAGCTTGAGGCGGGTAGGCACAGATACGCAGTATTTT,CASSLRRVGTDTQYF
TRBV6-5,TRBJ1-1,.,TRBD1,TGTGCCAGCAGGCCTAACAGGGGGCTGAACACTGAAGCTTTCTTT,CASRPNRGLNTEAFF
TRBV28,TRBJ1-2,.,TRBD1,TGTGCCAGCAGTTTAGTATCAACCGGACAGGGGCGAGGCTACACCTTC,CASSLVSTGQGRGYTF
TRBV4-1,TRBJ2-3,.,.,TGCGCCAGCAGCCAAGCGGCGGGCGGGGCTAGCACAGATACGCAGTATTTT,CASSQAAGGASTDTQYF
TRBV2,TRBJ1-5,.,.,TGTGCCAGCAGTGGCGGGGTGGGTAATCAGCCCCAGCATTTT,CASSGGVGNQPQHF
TRBV3-1/TRBV3-2,TRBJ2-1,once,.,TGTGCCAGCAGCCACCACAAGGGGTGCGGAGTCTACAATGAGCAGTTCTTC,CASSHHKGCGVYNEQFF
TRBV7-2,TRBJ2-7,.,TRBD2,TGTGCCAGCAGCCGGGGACTAGCGTCAGGTTACGAGCAGTACTTC,CASSRGLASGYEQYF
TRBV7-3,TRBJ2-1,.,.,TGTGCCAGCAGCTCTCGGAAACTCGTCGGGTACAATGAGCAGTTCTTC,CASSSRKLVGYNEQFF
TRBV19,TRBJ2-7,.,.,TGTGCCAGTAGTATACTAGCGACCAGCTACGAGCAGTACTTC,CASSILATSYEQYF
TRBV6-2/TRBV6-3,TRBJ2-7,.,TRBD2,TGTGCCAGCAGTGTAGTAGCGGGGCAGGAGCAGTACTTC,CASSVVAGQEQYF
TRBV14,TRBJ2-4,once,.,TGTGCCAGCAGCCAAGGAGGTGGAACACCCGGCCCCAAAAACATTCAGTACTTC,CASSQGGGTPGPKNIQYF